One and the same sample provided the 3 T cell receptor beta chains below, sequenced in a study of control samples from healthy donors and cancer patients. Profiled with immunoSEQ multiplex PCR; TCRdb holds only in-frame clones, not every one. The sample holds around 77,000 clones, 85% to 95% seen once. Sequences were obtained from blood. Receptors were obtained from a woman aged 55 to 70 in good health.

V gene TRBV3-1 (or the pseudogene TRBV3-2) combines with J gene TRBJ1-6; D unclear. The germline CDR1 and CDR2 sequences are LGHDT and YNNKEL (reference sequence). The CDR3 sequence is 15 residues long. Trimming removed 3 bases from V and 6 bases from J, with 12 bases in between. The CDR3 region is CASSHPWGSNSPLHF. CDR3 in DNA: TGTGCCAGCAGCCACCCGTGGGGTTCTAATTCACCCCTCCACTTT.

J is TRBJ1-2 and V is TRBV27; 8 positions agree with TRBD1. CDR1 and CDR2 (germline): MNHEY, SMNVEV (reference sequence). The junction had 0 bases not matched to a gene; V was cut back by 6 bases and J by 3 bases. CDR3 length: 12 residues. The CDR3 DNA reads TGTGCCAGCAGGGGACAGGACTATGGCTACACCTTC. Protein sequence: CASRGQDYGYTF.

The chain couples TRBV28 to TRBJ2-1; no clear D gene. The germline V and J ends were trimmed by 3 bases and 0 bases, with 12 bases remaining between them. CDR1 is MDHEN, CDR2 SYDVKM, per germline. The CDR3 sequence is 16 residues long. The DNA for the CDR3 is TGTGCCAGCAGTTTGGCTTCCCGCCTCTCCTACAATGAGCAGTTCTTC. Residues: CASSLASRLSYNEQFF.